The 14 T cell receptor beta chains below come from one sample, sequenced in a study of cytomegalovirus exposure and HLA in healthy donors. PCR used 60 Vbeta primers and 13 Jbeta primers. Sequencing used immunoSEQ multiplex PCR; TCRdb keeps in-frame clones, though not all of them. The repertoire consists of 200,000 to 250,000 clones, with 85% to 90% occurring once and the leading ten covering approximately 1%. Sequenced input: PBMCs. The receptors were sampled from a woman aged 18-29 years in good health and CMV-seronegative.

This rearrangement joins TRBV5-1 to TRBJ2-1; a possible D gene is TRBD1 (5 bases). Germline V lookup: CDR1 SGHRS, CDR2 YFSETQ. Trimming pared 4 bases from V and 6 bases from J, leaving 11 bases between. The CDR3 runs to 13 residues. The CDR3 nucleotides are TGCGCCAGCAGCAGATTCAGGGCCAATGAGCAGTTCTTC. Its protein product is CASSRFRANEQFF.

V usage is TRBV4-1 and J usage is TRBJ1-5, with D unresolved. V lost 1 base, J lost 4 bases, and 5 bases lay in between. The CDR3 extends over 13 amino acids. Germline lookup yields CDR1 MGHRA and CDR2 YSYEKL. Here the CDR3 DNA reads TGCGCCAGCAGCCAAGCGGGAAATCAGCCCCAGCATTTT. Translating it yields CASSQAGNQPQHF.

The gene calls are TRBV18 and TRBJ1-1, with 9 bases lining up with TRBD1. Germline CDR1 KGHSH, CDR2 LQKENI. Trimming took 3 bases from V and 0 from J; bases not matched to a gene: 5. The CDR3 extends over 16 amino acids. The CDR3 DNA is TGTGCCAGCTCACCCGGGGACAGGGTCTTGAACACTGAAGCTTTCTTT. Translation gives CASSPGDRVLNTEAFF. Combining the CDR3 with reference TRBV18 and TRBJ1-1 gives the whole variable domain NAGVMQNPRHLVRRRGQEARLRCSPMKGHSHVYWYRQLPEEGLKFMVYLQKENIIDESGMPKERFSAEFPKEGPSILRIQQVVRGDSAAYFCASSPGDRVLNTEAFFGQGTRLTVV.

The chain combines TRBV18 with TRBJ1-3, with TRBD1 identical over 8 bases. The V gene end was trimmed by 5 bases and the J gene end by 2 bases; junction bases not matched to a gene: 8. From germline, CDR1 is KGHSH and CDR2 LQKENI. The CDR3 sequence is 16 residues long. Here the CDR3 reads CASSSDRGSAGNTIYF. The CDR3 DNA follows: TGTGCCAGCTCATCCGACAGGGGATCTGCTGGAAACACCATATATTTT.

The chain uses TRBV7-8 and TRBJ2-1; D is possibly TRBD2 (6 bases). The CDR3 has 15 residues. Trimming cost V 5 bases and J 0 bases, with 11 bases left between them. Germline loops: CDR1 SGHVS, CDR2 FQNEAQ. The CDR3 coding sequence is TGTGCCAGCAGCCGGGGAGGAACCTCCTACAATGAGCAGTTCTTC. Translated, it gives CASSRGGTSYNEQFF.

The chain links TRBV19 to TRBJ2-5; TRBD2 aligns across 10 bases. The CDR3 loop spans 18 amino acids. Looked up from germline, CDR1 is LNHDA and CDR2 is SQIVND (reference sequence). Unmatched junction bases numbered 14, after V lost 3 bases and J lost 4 bases. The CDR3 here is CASSITVRAGGQRETQYF. DNA for the CDR3: TGTGCCAGTAGTATCACCGTAAGAGCGGGAGGGCAGAGAGAGACCCAGTACTTC. Supplemented by reference TRBV19 and TRBJ2-5, the full variable domain reads DGGITQSPKYLFRKEGQNVTLSCEQNLNHDAMYWYRQDPGQGLRLIYYSQIVNDFQKGDIAEGYSVSREKKESFPLTVTSAQKNPTAFYLCASSITVRAGGQRETQYFGPGTRLLVL.

The rearrangement uses TRBV9 and TRBJ2-3, with D possibly TRBD1 on 6 matching bases. Germline CDR1 is SGDLS and CDR2 is YYNGEE. Trimming took off 2 bases at V and 1 base at J, with 11 bases between the two ends. The CDR3 spans 15 residues. DNA for the CDR3: TGTGCCAGCAGCGTTCGAGGGGGTCGCACAGATACGCAGTATTTT. Its protein product is CASSVRGGRTDTQYF.

V and J are TRBV7-2 and TRBJ2-7, with TRBD2 matching 8 bases. V shed 4 bases, J shed 10 bases, and the junction held 6 bases outside the gene matches. Germline V gene sequence: CDR1 SGHTA, CDR2 FQGNSA. The CDR3 is 12 amino acids. CDR3 nucleotide sequence: TGTGCCAGCAGCTCAGGACTAGCCGAACAGTACTTC. It specifies CASSSGLAEQYF.

The chain links TRBV5-1 to TRBJ1-1; 10 bases map to TRBD1. The trim removed 0 bases at V and 10 bases at J, leaving 6 bases unmatched. Germline assignment: CDR1 SGHRS and CDR2 YFSETQ. This CDR3 contains 14 residues. CDR3: CASSLARQGARAFF. The CDR3 coding sequence is TGCGCCAGCAGCTTGGCTCGACAGGGGGCTCGAGCTTTCTTT. Drawing the rest from reference TRBV5-1 and TRBJ1-1, the complete variable domain is KAGVTQTPRYLIKTRGQQVTLSCSPISGHRSVSWYQQTPGQGLQFLFEYFSETQRNKGNFPGRFSGRQFSNSRSEMNVSTLELGDSALYLCASSLARQGARAFFGQGTRLTVV.

This chain connects TRBV27 to TRBJ1-1; tentatively, D is TRBD1 (6 bases). Germline V gene data show CDR1 as MNHEY and CDR2 as SMNVEV (reference sequence). V was pared by 5 bases and J by 1 base, with 14 bases between. This CDR3 region has 15 residues. The CDR3 spells CASSPRGRGNTEAFF. The CDR3 nucleotides read TGTGCCAGCAGTCCCCGGGGCAGGGGGAACACTGAAGCTTTCTTT.

This sequence joins TRBV10-1 and TRBJ1-1; no clear D gene. Germline loops: CDR1 WNHNN, CDR2 SYGVQD (reference sequence). V lost 4 bases and J 1 base, leaving 16 bases between the germline ends. The CDR3 length is 16 residues. The CDR3 nucleotides read TGCGCCAGCAGTGGCGGACTGAAGGAAACGAACACTGAAGCTTTCTTT. Translated: CASSGGLKETNTEAFF.

CDR3 sequence (DNA): TGTGCCAGCAGCTTAGGGGGCATCAATGAGCAGTTCTTC. The encoded protein is CASSLGGINEQFF. This sequence joins TRBV7-7 and TRBJ2-1; maybe TRBD1 (5 bases). The CDR3 has 13 amino acids. Germline CDR1 and CDR2: SSHAT and FNYEAQ (reference sequence). With 1 base removed from V and 6 bases from J, the gap between germline ends came to 7 bases.

The CDR3 sequence: CASSPGLADYEQYF. DNA for the CDR3: TGTGCCAGCAGTCCGGGACTAGCAGACTACGAGCAGTACTTC. The V and J genes are TRBV11-2 and TRBJ2-7, with TRBD2 identical over 9 bases. Germline CDR1 is SGHAT and CDR2 is FQNNGV. The V segment lost 6 bases and the J segment 3 bases; nucleotides outside the gene matches: 6. The CDR3 loop spans 14 amino acids.

The chain combines TRBV29-1 with TRBJ2-7; the match to TRBD1 covers 8 bases. Germline lookup yields CDR1 SQVTM and CDR2 ANQGSEA. V lost 4 bases to trimming and J lost 3 bases; unmatched junction nucleotides: 2. This CDR3 region has 12 residues. CDR3: CSVAQGVYEQYF. The DNA of the CDR3 is TGCAGCGTTGCACAGGGGGTCTACGAGCAGTACTTC.